The clone carrying this T cell receptor beta chain occurred a few times. Its antigen is not known. This sample was included in a study of T-cell reconstitution after alpha-beta-depleted transplantation in children. Findings and limits, study-wide: About two months after transplant, alpha-beta T cells reportedly came from several hundred expanded graft clones. In some patients, recipient T cells and intrathymic progenitors surviving conditioning explained high day-60 diversity. T-cell numbers and diversity one year post-transplant derived largely from freshly generated T cells.

Unique molecular identifiers featured in how the TCRbeta library was prepared. TCRdb reprocessed the PCR reads via MiXCR and lists one record per CDR3 protein. The sample comprises 300,000 to 400,000 distinct CDR3 sequences, roughly 21% of which are singletons, and 9.5% to 13% rests with the top ten. V was pared by 4 bases and J by 4 bases, with 10 bases between. This CDR3 contains 13 residues. Germline V lookup: CDR1 LGHNA, CDR2 YNFKEQ. The receptor's source is a male patient younger than 18 who had a stem cell transplant for acute lymphoblastic leukemia, so the T cells may come from the graft donor. This chain uses TRBV4-2 with TRBJ1-2, with D possibly matching TRBD1 (5 bases). Specimen: PBMCs, mostly from graft donor cells, collected 180 days after TCRalphabeta/CD19-depleted stem cell transplant. The CDR3 reads CASSPVGLYGYTF. The CDR3 nucleotides are TGTGCCAGCAGCCCGGTGGGGCTCTATGGCTACACCTTC.